This entry describes one T cell receptor beta chain. There is no known antigen for this receptor. No much larger clone is present one base from it, and per-base qualities are unavailable. The data derive from a study of OX40 agonist ivuxolimab in advanced cancers. A note on the overall study: Ivuxolimab was a fully human IgG2 agonistic monoclonal antibody targeting the costimulatory receptor OX40 (CD134). Intravenous ivuxolimab was administered to patients every 2 weeks at six dose levels: 0.01, 0.1, 0.3, 1.5, 3 and 10 mg/kg. Of the roughly 50 dose-escalation patients, hepatocellular carcinoma was present in around 20, melanoma in approximately 15, renal cell carcinoma in 9 and head and neck cancer in 9. A male proportion of 70% to 90% and a mean age of roughly 58 years, ranging from 23 to 79, were recorded for the dose-escalation cohort. Patients were allowed to have had prior anti-PD-1, anti-PD-L1 or anti-CTLA-4 therapy, and 40% to 45% of the dose-escalation patients had previously received checkpoint inhibitors. Three dose-escalation patients achieved partial responses, one with hepatocellular carcinoma and two with cutaneous melanoma. Peripheral TCRbeta sequencing aimed to test whether ivuxolimab altered TCR sequence diversity and caused clonal T-cell expansion. The paper describes the monotherapy dose-escalation part (N of about 52 patients) of the phase I trial of ivuxolimab.

CDR1 and CDR2, per the germline V gene, are LGHNA and YNFKEQ. The CDR3, cysteine through phenylalanine, is 17 amino acids long. Left in the record is the CDR3 DNA by itself, 51 bases read in frame from the first base. V sheds 0 bases and J sheds 0 bases, leaving 9 bases between their ends. Paper-wide results and their limitations: Partial responders in the 0.1-3.0 mg/kg groups had among the lowest normalized peripheral clonal expansion, especially among CD8+ T cells. Antigen specificity was not determined for the clonally expanded peripheral T cells. Low levels of normalized T-cell clonal expansion were also shown by some nonresponding patients. At doses of 0.1 to 3.0 mg/kg, clonal expansion of both CD4+ and CD8+ blood T cells was observed from baseline to week 6. After ivuxolimab, more expanded clones were found on average in CD8+ T cells than in CD4+ T cells.

Patients with autoimmune disease history or receiving systemic immunosuppression were excluded from the trial. Peripheral blood for TCR sequencing was collected from all dose cohorts at baseline, on cycle 4 day 1, and on cycle 7 day 1. The samples were drawn from a first-in-human, open-label, multicenter phase I dose-escalation trial of ivuxolimab. Adults with locally advanced or metastatic head and neck squamous cell, hepatocellular, melanoma or renal cell carcinoma were enrolled in the trial. Before TCR sequencing, CD4+ T cells and CD8+ T cells were sorted from peripheral blood as separate populations. Genomic DNA was extracted from sorted cells for sequencing of the TCRbeta CDR3 region. The immunoSEQ Assay was used for sequencing of TCRbeta CDR3 regions. Not all clones reach the TCRdb copy of this immuneACCESS table, which keeps in-frame sequences only. Checked studies attribute under half of the gap to unresolved V genes and leave the rest unexplained. Here the sample has 65,000 to 75,000 clones; around 88% occur a single time. The ten biggest clones cover around 0.56% of the sample.

The V and J genes are TRBV4-2 and TRBJ2-6; TRBD1 might be the D gene, on 5 matching bases. The receptor's source is an adult with an advanced solid tumor such as melanoma, head and neck, liver or kidney cancer. The specimen comprised CD4+ or CD8+ T cells sorted from blood, sampled in a trial of the OX40 agonist ivuxolimab. The nucleotide sequence is given as TGTGCCAGCAGCCAAGATAGGGGCAGCTCTGGGGCCAACGTCCTGACTTTC. Its product reads: CASSQDRGSSGANVLTF.